Below are 17 T cell receptor beta chains sequenced from a single sample in a study of technical replicates of blood from several donors. The assay was immunoSEQ multiplex PCR, and TCRdb's table has in-frame clones only and misses some. This sample has about 100,000 clones, with about 95% found just once. Sequencing was carried out using T cells isolated from PBMCs. The receptor set was obtained from a human donor in good health.

This clone was seen more than once but under ten times. The rearrangement uses TRBV7-9 and TRBJ2-2; D not resolved. V gave up 3 bases and J gave up 4 bases, with 9 bases separating them. There are 14 residues in the CDR3. From germline, CDR1 is SEHNR and CDR2 FQNEAQ (reference sequence). CDR3 sequence (DNA): TGTGCCAGCAGCTTGGCAGTTACCACCGGGGAGCTGTTTTTT. Translation gives CASSLAVTTGELFF.

The chain recombines TRBV21-1 with TRBJ2-1; TRBD2, as called in the table, went unchecked against the DNA. TRBV21-1 is described as a pseudogene. The CDR3 sequence is 14 residues long. In nucleotides, the CDR3 is TGTGCCAGCCCCTTCTTTAGCGGGACGAATGAGCAGTTCTTC. It encodes CASPFFSGTNEQFF.

This rearrangement joins TRBV28 to TRBJ1-1, with 7 bases lining up with TRBD1. The CDR3 totals 15 residues. J gave up 5 bases and V 2 bases, and 8 bases lay outside the gene matches. Germline lookup yields CDR1 MDHEN and CDR2 SYDVKM. The DNA for the CDR3 is TGTGCCAGCAGTTTAATAGGGGGCGTAGGTACTGAAGCTTTCTTT. Translated, it gives CASSLIGGVGTEAFF.

The V and J genes are TRBV7-9 and TRBJ1-2; TRBD1 agrees at 10 bases. The CDR3 runs 15 residues. V trimming: 5 bases; J trimming: 1 base; junction bases outside the gene matches: 4. Per germline, CDR1 SEHNR and CDR2 FQNEAQ (reference sequence). The CDR3 coding sequence is TGTGCCAGCAGCGTGGGACAGGGGATTAACTATGGCTACACCTTC. Protein sequence: CASSVGQGINYGYTF.

The V and J genes are TRBV19 and TRBJ1-3, with D unclear. Trimming cost V 6 bases and J 0 bases, with 9 bases left between them. Per germline, CDR1 LNHDA and CDR2 SQIVND (reference sequence). This CDR3 is built from 14 residues. The CDR3 reads CASREDLSGNTIYF. CDR3 in DNA: TGTGCCAGTAGGGAGGATCTCTCTGGAAACACCATATATTTT.

This clone has a single count. CDR3 sequence: CASSNDRLLSGNTIYF. CDR3 DNA: TGTGCCAGCAGTAACGACAGGCTTCTCTCTGGAAACACCATATATTTT. The V gene is TRBV7-9, the J gene TRBJ1-3; D may be TRBD1 (6 bases). This CDR3 contains 16 residues. V was cut by 6 bases and J by 0 bases, with 15 bases left in between. Germline CDR1 and CDR2: SEHNR and FQNEAQ (reference sequence).

The rearrangement links TRBV11-3 to TRBJ2-7, with D perhaps TRBD1 (5 bases). The CDR3 runs to 17 residues. Trimming removed 6 bases from V and 2 bases from J, with 23 bases in between. CDR1 and CDR2 from the germline V gene are SGHNT and YENEEA. In nucleotides, the CDR3 is TGTGCCAGCAGATTTAATACCCCACCCAGGGAAACCTACGAGCAGTACTTC. Its protein product is CASRFNTPPRETYEQYF.

This sequence joins TRBV19 and TRBJ2-5; weak D call: TRBD1 (6 bases). Germline values: CDR1 LNHDA, CDR2 SQIVND (reference sequence). This CDR3 has 15 residues. V dropped 6 bases and J dropped 5 bases, with 19 bases sitting between them. Here the CDR3 DNA reads TGTGCCAGTAGCTCCTCCCAGGGGCGCATGGAGACCCAGTACTTC. It is translated as CASSSSQGRMETQYF. The variable domain in full, completed from reference TRBV19 and TRBJ2-5, reads DGGITQSPKYLFRKEGQNVTLSCEQNLNHDAMYWYRQDPGQGLRLIYYSQIVNDFQKGDIAEGYSVSREKKESFPLTVTSAQKNPTAFYLCASSSSQGRMETQYFGPGTRLLVL.

This sequence joins TRBV5-8 and TRBJ2-7, with 7 positions matching TRBD2. This CDR3 region has 15 residues. Germline V gene data show CDR1 as SGHTS and CDR2 as YDEGEE. Trimming took 2 bases from V and 2 from J; bases not matched to a gene: 7. CDR3 nucleotide sequence: TGTGCCAGCAGCTTAGGCGCGGGAGCCCCCTACGAGCAGTACTTC. Its translation: CASSLGAGAPYEQYF.

The rearrangement joins TRBV7-6 to TRBJ2-5; 9 bases line up with TRBD1. Trimming took 10 bases from V and 5 from J; bases not matched to a gene: 8. CDR3 length: 13 residues. The germline V gene has CDR1 SGHVS and CDR2 FNYEAQ. The CDR3 DNA reads TGTGCCACCCAACAGGGGGCGCGGGAGACCCAGTACTTC. Translated: CATQQGARETQYF.

This clone occurred once. V and J are TRBV6-1 and TRBJ1-2; D ambiguous. The CDR3 length is 14 residues. The V end lost 0 bases, the J end lost 4 bases, and 9 bases lay between the germline ends. Germline V gives CDR1 MNHNS, CDR2 SASEGT. The CDR3 DNA reads as TGTGCCAGCAGTGAAGCGAACAGATTCTATGGCTACACCTTC. Encoded protein: CASSEANRFYGYTF.

The chain links TRBV5-1 to TRBJ2-1, with 7 bases aligning to TRBD2. The ends lost 7 bases at V and 2 bases at J; junction bases unmatched: 12. The CDR3 is 16 amino acids. CDR1 is SGHRS, CDR2 YFSETQ, per germline. Here the CDR3 DNA reads TGCGCCAGCGGGAGCATTTTAGCGGGTACCTACAATGAGCAGTTCTTC. This sequence encodes CASGSILAGTYNEQFF.

This sequence joins TRBV5-5 and TRBJ2-1; tentatively, D is TRBD1 (5 bases). Germline V gene lookup returns CDR1 SGHKS and CDR2 YYEKEE (reference sequence). Trimming pared 1 base from V and 2 bases from J, leaving 13 bases between. The length of the CDR3 is 16 residues. The CDR3, as DNA: TGTGCCAGCAGCTTGTACCCGACAGACACCTACAATGAGCAGTTCTTC. The encoded protein is CASSLYPTDTYNEQFF.

The chain uses TRBV10-3 and TRBJ1-2, with 8 bases lining up with TRBD1. V gave up 6 bases and J gave up 5 bases; unmatched junction bases: 8. CDR1 and CDR2 from the germline V gene are ENHRY and SYGVKD. This CDR3 is built from 14 residues. CDR3 sequence (DNA): TGTGCCATCAGCATCGGGACAGGCTTATATGGCTACACCTTC. This translates into CAISIGTGLYGYTF.

The J gene is TRBJ2-6, the V gene TRBV10-3; D gene ambiguous. This CDR3 has 18 residues. V gave up 4 bases and J gave up 0 bases, with 16 bases separating them. The germline V gene encodes CDR1 ENHRY and CDR2 SYGVKD. The CDR3 DNA reads TGTGCCATCAGTGGTGAGGCGGCCACGTACTCTGGGGCCAACGTCCTGACTTTC. It is translated as CAISGEAATYSGANVLTF.

As DNA, the CDR3 is TGTGCCAGCAGTTTAGGGGGACAACCCTACGAGCAGTACTTC. Translation: CASSLGGQPYEQYF. The chain combines TRBV27 with TRBJ2-7, with a tentative D call TRBD1 (6 bases). Trimming took off 2 bases at V and 2 bases at J, with 10 bases between the two ends. This CDR3 has 14 residues. Germline V CDR1 and CDR2: MNHEY, SMNVEV (reference sequence).

This clone was counted a single time. This sequence joins TRBV4-2 and TRBJ2-7; TRBD1 might be the D (5 bases). CDR3 length: 16 residues. Per germline, CDR1 LGHNA and CDR2 YNFKEQ. V lost 4 bases and J lost 0, with 16 bases in between. Here the CDR3 DNA reads TGTGCCAGCAGCCTACTCGCAAGGGGAAGCTCCTACGAGCAGTACTTC. Its translation is CASSLLARGSSYEQYF.